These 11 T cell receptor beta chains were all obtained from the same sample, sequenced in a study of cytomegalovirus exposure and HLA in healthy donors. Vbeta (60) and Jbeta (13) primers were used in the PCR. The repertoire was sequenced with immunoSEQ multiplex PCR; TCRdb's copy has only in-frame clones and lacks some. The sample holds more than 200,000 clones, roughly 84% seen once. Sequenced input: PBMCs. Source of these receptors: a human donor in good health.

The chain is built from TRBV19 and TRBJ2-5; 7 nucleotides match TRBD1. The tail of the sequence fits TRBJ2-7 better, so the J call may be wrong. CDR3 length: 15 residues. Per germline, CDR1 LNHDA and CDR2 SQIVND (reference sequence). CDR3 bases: TGTGCCAGTAGTAAGAGGGTTGCAGGGGGCTACGAGCAGTACTTC. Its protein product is CASSKRVAGGYEQYF.

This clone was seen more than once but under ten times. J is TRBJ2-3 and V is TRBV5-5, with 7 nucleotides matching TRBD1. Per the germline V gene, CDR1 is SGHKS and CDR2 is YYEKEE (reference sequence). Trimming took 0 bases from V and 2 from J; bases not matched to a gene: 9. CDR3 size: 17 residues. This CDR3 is CASSLEQGIDFTDTQYF. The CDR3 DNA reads TGTGCCAGCAGCTTGGAACAGGGGATTGATTTCACAGATACGCAGTATTTT.

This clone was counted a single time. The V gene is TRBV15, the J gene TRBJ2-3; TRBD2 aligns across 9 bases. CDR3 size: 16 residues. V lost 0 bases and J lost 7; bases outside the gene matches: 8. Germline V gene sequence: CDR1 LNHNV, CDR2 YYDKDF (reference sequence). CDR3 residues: CATSRDVASGTNTQYF. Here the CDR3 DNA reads TGTGCCACCAGCAGAGATGTGGCTAGCGGGACAAATACGCAGTATTTT.

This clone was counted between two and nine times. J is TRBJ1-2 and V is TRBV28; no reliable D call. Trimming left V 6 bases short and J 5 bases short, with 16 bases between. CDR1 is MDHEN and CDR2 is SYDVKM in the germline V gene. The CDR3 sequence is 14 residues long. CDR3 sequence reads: CASSPGNNIYGYTF. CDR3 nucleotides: TGTGCCAGCAGCCCCGGGAACAACATTTATGGCTACACCTTC.

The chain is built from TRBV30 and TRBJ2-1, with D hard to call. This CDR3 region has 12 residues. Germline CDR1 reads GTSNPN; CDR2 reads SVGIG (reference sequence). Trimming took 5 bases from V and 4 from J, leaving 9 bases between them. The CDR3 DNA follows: TGTGCCTGGGGCGAACAGTACAATGAGCAGTTCTTC. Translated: CAWGEQYNEQFF.

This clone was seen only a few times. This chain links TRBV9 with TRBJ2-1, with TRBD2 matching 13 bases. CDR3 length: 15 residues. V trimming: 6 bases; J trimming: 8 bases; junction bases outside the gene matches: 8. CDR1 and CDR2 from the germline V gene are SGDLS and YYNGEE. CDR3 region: CASTTGTSGNDEQFF. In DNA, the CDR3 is TGTGCCAGCACCACCGGGACTAGCGGGAATGATGAGCAGTTCTTC.

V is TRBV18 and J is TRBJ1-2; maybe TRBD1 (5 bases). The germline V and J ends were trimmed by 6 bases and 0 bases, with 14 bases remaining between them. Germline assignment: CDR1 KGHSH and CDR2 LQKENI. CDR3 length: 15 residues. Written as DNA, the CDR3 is TGTGCCAGCTCCCTGACAGAAGACCCTAACTATGGCTACACCTTC. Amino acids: CASSLTEDPNYGYTF.

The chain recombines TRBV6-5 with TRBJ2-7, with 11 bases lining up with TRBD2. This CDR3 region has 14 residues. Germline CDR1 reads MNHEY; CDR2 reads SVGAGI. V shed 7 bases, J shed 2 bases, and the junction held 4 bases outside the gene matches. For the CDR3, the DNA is TGTGCCAGCAAGGATAGCGGGAGGGCCTACGAGCAGTACTTC. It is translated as CASKDSGRAYEQYF.

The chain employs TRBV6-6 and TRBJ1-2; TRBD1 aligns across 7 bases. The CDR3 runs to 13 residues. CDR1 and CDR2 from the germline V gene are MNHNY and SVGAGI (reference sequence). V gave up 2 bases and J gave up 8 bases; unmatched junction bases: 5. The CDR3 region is CASSYEQGRGYTF. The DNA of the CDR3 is TGTGCCAGCAGTTACGAACAGGGGAGAGGCTACACCTTC.

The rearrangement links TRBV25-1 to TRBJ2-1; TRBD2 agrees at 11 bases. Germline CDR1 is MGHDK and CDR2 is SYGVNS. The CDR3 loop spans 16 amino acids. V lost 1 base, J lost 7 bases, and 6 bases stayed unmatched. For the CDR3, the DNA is TGTGCCAGCAGTGAATTTACCGGGACTAGCGGAAATGAGCAGTTCTTC. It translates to CASSEFTGTSGNEQFF.

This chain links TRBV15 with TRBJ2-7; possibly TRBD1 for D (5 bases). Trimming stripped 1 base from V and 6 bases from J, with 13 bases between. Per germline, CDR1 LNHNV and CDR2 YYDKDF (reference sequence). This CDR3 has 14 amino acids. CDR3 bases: TGTGCCACCAGCAGAGCACAGGACCTAGGCGAGCAGTACTTC. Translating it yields CATSRAQDLGEQYF. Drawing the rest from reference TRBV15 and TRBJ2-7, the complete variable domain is DAMVIQNPRYQVTQFGKPVTLSCSQTLNHNVMYWYQQKSSQAPKLLFHYYDKDFNNEADTPDNFQSRRPNTSFCFLDIRSPGLGDTAMYLCATSRAQDLGEQYFGPGTRLTVT.